This T cell receptor beta chain emerged from a study of T cell repertoires in aging, cancer and after chemotherapy. Overall study: Paired samples before and after chemotherapy came from chronic lymphocytic leukemia patients on fludarabine- or bendamustine-based regimens. Study findings and constraints: In each cancer cohort, median generation probability increased across chemotherapy, suggesting thymic output rebounded. In healthy donors, age-related TCR diversity loss mainly reflected lost richness. Compared with age-matched healthy donors, untreated hematological or solid cancer patients showed higher blood TCR clonality.

Multiplex touch-down PCR with TRB-A/B primers amplified rearranged V-D-J TRB sequences. TCRdb re-analysed the multiplex PCR reads in MiXCR, keeping a single row per CDR3 protein. The sample records more than 750 distinct CDR3 sequences, roughly two thirds being singletons. The template was genomic DNA from peripheral blood, not RNA. This clonotype occurred once. Its antigen is unidentified. V gave up 4 bases and J gave up 2 bases, with 5 bases separating them. CDR3 length: 11 residues. Looked up from germline, CDR1 is DFQATT and CDR2 is SNEGSKA (reference sequence). Sequenced: blood. The V call is TRBV20-1, the J call TRBJ1-2, with a tentative D call TRBD1 (5 bases). This sequence originates from a human donor with a blood cancer. CDR3 in DNA: TGCAGTGCTACAGGGAACTATGGCTACACCTTC. It encodes CSATGNYGYTF.